The rows below give T cell receptor beta chains drawn from one sample of a study of cytomegalovirus exposure and HLA in healthy donors. Repertoires were generated with immunoSEQ multiplex PCR, while TCRdb's copy carries only in-frame clones and drops some. The sample has approximately 120,000 clones, approximately 80% seen once; the top ten hold around 10%. Sequenced material: PBMCs. These receptors were taken from a young man in good health and CMV-seropositive. CDR3s include the opening cysteine and the closing phenylalanine or tryptophan. Fields, in order: clone size, J gene, D gene, V gene, CDR3 protein, CDR3 DNA. A D gene is named only where the DNA matches it firmly. Clone size appears in some rows only: once, few, many, or a class for an expanded clone.

- | TRBJ2-1 | TRBD1 | TRBV5-1 | CASTRAVDRDNEQFF | TGCGCCAGCACCCGCGCCGTGGACAGGGACAATGAGCAGTTCTTC
- | TRBJ1-3 | TRBD1 | TRBV28 | CASSAGGSSGNTIYF | TGTGCCAGCAGCGCAGGGGGGAGCTCTGGAAACACCATATATTTT
- | TRBJ2-1 | TRBD2 | TRBV27 | CASSLTLAGGLASYNEQFF | TGTGCCAGCAGTTTAACCCTAGCGGGGGGACTCGCTTCCTACAATGAGCAGTTCTTC
- | TRBJ2-5 | - | TRBV18 | CASSPERWTEQETQYF | TGTGCCAGCTCACCGGAACGATGGACAGAACAAGAGACCCAGTACTTC
- | TRBJ1-4 | - | TRBV15 | CATSREAADPIEKLFF | TGTGCCACCAGCAGAGAGGCTGCCGATCCGATAGAAAAACTGTTTTTT
- | TRBJ1-6 | TRBD1 | TRBV28 | CASSAPTGGYSPLHF | TGTGCCAGCAGTGCACCCACAGGGGGGTATTCACCCCTCCACTTT
- | TRBJ2-3 | - | TRBV2 | CASSEGFEAPQYF | TGTGCCAGCAGTGAAGGGTTTGAGGCCCCGCAGTATTTT
- | TRBJ1-2 | - | TRBV19 | CASSPAVVNYGYTF | TGTGCCAGTAGTCCAGCGGTAGTAAACTATGGCTACACCTTC
- | TRBJ1-1 | - | TRBV9 | CASSVAPDTEAFF | TGTGCCAGCAGCGTAGCCCCGGACACTGAAGCTTTCTTT
- | TRBJ2-7 | TRBD1 | TRBV5-1 | CASSSGRGLNPRSYEQYF | TGCGCCAGCAGTTCCGGCAGGGGGCTAAACCCCCGCTCCTACGAGCAGTACTTC
- | TRBJ2-1 | TRBD2 | TRBV4-1 | CASSLRGTSGGGSNNEQFF | TGCGCCAGCAGCCTGCGCGGGACTAGCGGGGGGGGATCAAACAATGAGCAGTTCTTC
- | TRBJ2-1 | TRBD2 | TRBV11-3 | CASSSGLAGMLYNEQFF | TGTGCCAGCAGCTCCGGACTAGCGGGGATGCTTTACAATGAGCAGTTCTTC
- | TRBJ2-3 | TRBD1 | TRBV27 | CASKGAKGSDTQYF | TGTGCCAGCAAGGGGGCAAAGGGGTCAGATACGCAGTATTTT
- | TRBJ1-1 | - | TRBV30 | CAWTRQDLNTEAFF | TGTGCCTGGACCCGACAGGACCTGAACACTGAAGCTTTCTTT
once | TRBJ1-4 | - | TRBV5-6 | CASSGDLTNEKLFF | TGTGCCAGCAGCGGGGACTTAACTAATGAAAAACTGTTTTTT
- | TRBJ1-1 | - | TRBV12-5 | CASGSETGRVGFF | TGTGCTAGTGGTTCCGAGACAGGCAGAGTAGGCTTCTTT
- | TRBJ2-7 | - | TRBV28 | CASRDSSSYEQYF | TGTGCCAGCAGGGACAGTTCTTCCTACGAGCAGTACTTC
- | TRBJ2-4 | TRBD1 | TRBV25-1 | CASSGVTGGWKNSQYF | TGTGCCAGCAGTGGAGTGACAGGGGGCTGGAAAAACAGTCAGTACTTC
- | TRBJ2-7 | TRBD2 | TRBV2 | CASNKRGWEQYF | TGTGCCAGCAACAAGCGGGGTTGGGAGCAGTACTTC
once | TRBJ2-1 | TRBD2 | TRBV4-2 | CASSSRLAGGYNEQFF | TGTGCCAGCAGCTCACGACTAGCGGGGGGTTACAATGAGCAGTTCTTC
once | TRBJ2-5 | - | TRBV5-4 | CASSLLGGETQYF | TGTGCCAGCAGCTTGCTAGGGGGAGAGACCCAGTACTTC
- | TRBJ1-5 | - | TRBV6-1 | CASSAAGLQPQHF | TGTGCCAGCAGTGCTGCGGGGCTCCAGCCCCAGCATTTT
- | TRBJ1-5 | - | TRBV30 | CAWRAGGNQPQHF | TGTGCCTGGCGGGCAGGGGGCAATCAGCCCCAGCATTTT
- | TRBJ1-1 | TRBD1 | TRBV5-5 | CASNTLRGQGILELDTEAFF | TGTGCCAGCAACACCCTAAGGGGACAGGGGATTTTGGAGTTGGACACTGAAGCTTTCTTT
few | TRBJ2-3 | TRBD2 | TRBV10-1 | CASRDLAGVRDTQYF | TGCGCCAGCAGGGACCTAGCGGGGGTCAGGGATACGCAGTATTTT
few | TRBJ1-2 | TRBD1 | TRBV16 | CASIGTGVYGYTF | TGTGCCAGCATCGGGACAGGGGTTTATGGCTACACCTTC